The 9 T cell receptor beta chains below all came from one sample that was sequenced in a study of shared clonotypes between healthy human individuals. Profiled with immunoSEQ multiplex PCR; TCRdb holds only in-frame clones, not every one. Among some 2,000,000 clones listed, 90% to 95% were seen once. Sample: naive CD4+ T cells sorted from blood. The subset was: CD45RA+ positively selected. The receptors shown here come from a man aged 18 to 29 in good health.

The V call is TRBV11-2, the J call TRBJ1-3; D is undetermined. The CDR3 loop spans 12 amino acids. Trimming shortened V by 5 bases and J by 3 bases, and 5 bases separated the two germline ends. Germline V gene data show CDR1 as SGHAT and CDR2 as FQNNGV. This chain's CDR3 is CASSPNGNTIYF. The CDR3 nucleotides read TGTGCCAGCAGCCCGAATGGAAACACCATATATTTT.

The chain couples TRBV4-3 to TRBJ2-1; TRBD2 aligns across 15 bases. The CDR3 is 18 amino acids. The junction had 4 bases not matched to a gene; V was cut back by 0 bases and J by 4 bases. CDR1 is LGHNA and CDR2 is YSLEER in the germline V gene. The CDR3 loop is CASSQDPGLAGGYNEQFF. The CDR3 DNA sequence: TGCGCCAGCAGCCAAGACCCGGGACTAGCGGGAGGATACAATGAGCAGTTCTTC.

Details on this clone: In the same sample, other DNA sequences code for this CDR3. The V gene is TRBV18, the J gene TRBJ2-1; no definite D call. Trimming took off 6 bases at V and 10 bases at J, with 19 bases between the two ends. The CDR3 is 14 residues long. CDR1 and CDR2 (germline): KGHSH, LQKENI. The CDR3 is CASSPLSAIGEQFF. DNA for the CDR3: TGTGCCAGCTCCCCCCTTTCGGCTATTGGCGAGCAGTTCTTC.

The chain joins TRBV9 to TRBJ2-3, with 9 bases that match TRBD2. The length of the CDR3 is 16 residues. Germline CDR1 reads SGDLS; CDR2 reads YYNGEE. V shed 2 bases, J shed 0 bases, and the junction held 4 bases outside the gene matches. In DNA form, the CDR3 reads TGTGCCAGCAGCGTCTCTAGCGGGGTTAGCACAGATACGCAGTATTTT. This gives the protein CASSVSSGVSTDTQYF.

The V call is TRBV6-1, the J call TRBJ1-1; D perhaps matches TRBD1 (6 bases). Trimming left V 8 bases short and J 0 bases short, with 13 bases between. The germline V gene has CDR1 MNHNS and CDR2 SASEGT. There are 14 residues in the CDR3. For the CDR3, the DNA is TGTGCCAGCGACGTCGGACAGCTGAACACTGAAGCTTTCTTT. As protein: CASDVGQLNTEAFF.

The chain recombines TRBV9 with TRBJ2-7, with 8 bases identical to TRBD2. The trim removed 0 bases at V and 0 bases at J, leaving 8 bases unmatched. Germline assignment: CDR1 SGDLS and CDR2 YYNGEE. CDR3 length: 17 residues. The CDR3 region is CASSVDGSGASSYEQYF. CDR3 bases: TGTGCCAGCAGCGTAGATGGTAGCGGGGCAAGCTCCTACGAGCAGTACTTC. Supplemented by reference TRBV9 and TRBJ2-7, the full variable domain reads DSGVTQTPKHLITATGQRVTLRCSPRSGDLSVYWYQQSLDQGLQFLIQYYNGEERAKGNILERFSAQQFPDLHSELNLSSLELGDSALYFCASSVDGSGASSYEQYFGPGTRLTVT.

V gene TRBV5-1 combines with J gene TRBJ2-2; 8 bases are shared with TRBD1. The CDR3 has 15 residues. The V segment lost 5 bases and the J segment 1 base; nucleotides outside the gene matches: 4. Germline CDR1 and CDR2: SGHRS and YFSETQ. This chain's CDR3 is CASRLTGGNTGELFF. CDR3 sequence (DNA): TGCGCCAGCAGACTCACAGGGGGGAACACCGGGGAGCTGTTTTTT.

V usage is TRBV5-8 and J usage is TRBJ2-7, with TRBD2 identical over 8 bases. CDR1 and CDR2 from the germline V gene are SGHTS and YDEGEE. CDR3 length: 15 residues. The V gene end was trimmed by 5 bases and the J gene end by 4 bases; junction bases not matched to a gene: 11. CDR3 DNA: TGTGCCAGCAGAGAATCGGGAGGGCCGGCATACGAGCAGTACTTC. This gives the protein CASRESGGPAYEQYF.

The genes are TRBV7-3 and TRBJ1-6; maybe TRBD1 (6 bases). The CDR3 is made up of 16 amino acids. Trimming stripped 2 bases from V and 0 bases from J, with 8 bases between. From germline, CDR1 is SGHTA and CDR2 FQGTGA. CDR3 DNA: TGTGCCAGCAGCTTACGGGGGGCCTCCTATAATTCACCCCTCCACTTT. Translating it yields CASSLRGASYNSPLHF.